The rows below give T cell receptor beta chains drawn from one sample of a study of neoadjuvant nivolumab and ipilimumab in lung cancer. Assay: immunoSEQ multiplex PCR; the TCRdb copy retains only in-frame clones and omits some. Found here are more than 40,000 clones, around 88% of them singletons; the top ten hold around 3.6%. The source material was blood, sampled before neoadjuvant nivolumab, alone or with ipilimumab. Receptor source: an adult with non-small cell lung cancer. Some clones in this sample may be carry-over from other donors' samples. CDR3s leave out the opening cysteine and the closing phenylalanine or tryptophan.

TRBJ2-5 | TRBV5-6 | ASSLTGVQY
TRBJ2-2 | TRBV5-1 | ASRPGIGAGELF
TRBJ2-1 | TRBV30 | AWRTGVGEQF
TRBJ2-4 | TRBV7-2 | ASNEGAKNIQY
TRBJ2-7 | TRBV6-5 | ASKGGGYEQY
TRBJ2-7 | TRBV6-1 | ASSESWRSTGIGGVSYEQY
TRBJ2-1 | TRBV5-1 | ASRTGHNEQF
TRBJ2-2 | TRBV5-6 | ASSSPGTGSTGELF
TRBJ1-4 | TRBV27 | ASSCRDLWEKLF
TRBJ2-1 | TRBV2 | ASSESLAVVNEQF
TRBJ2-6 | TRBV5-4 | ASESTWHSGANVLT
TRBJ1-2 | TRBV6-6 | ASSAGQAYGYT
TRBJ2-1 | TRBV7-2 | ASSLAGAASGEQF
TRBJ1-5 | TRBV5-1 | ASSLGAGTREPQH
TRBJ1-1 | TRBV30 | AWSAQPNTEAF
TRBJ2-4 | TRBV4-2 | ASSRGVPDIQY
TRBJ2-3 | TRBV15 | ATSRDQGTSSTQY
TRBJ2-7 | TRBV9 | ASSPGTGGASYEQY
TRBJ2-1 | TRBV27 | ASSFDTYNEQF
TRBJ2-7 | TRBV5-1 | ASSLGTFLYEQY
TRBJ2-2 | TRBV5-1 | ASRQDSEGGELF
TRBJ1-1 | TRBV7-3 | ASSLQGMQNTEAF
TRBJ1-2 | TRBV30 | AWSLQGYGYT
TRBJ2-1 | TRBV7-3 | ASSFRLAGFNEQF
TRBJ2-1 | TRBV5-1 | ASSLGAGLFNEQF
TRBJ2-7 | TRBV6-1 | ASSAGTGWSEQY
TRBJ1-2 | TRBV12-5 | ASGGQLANYGYT
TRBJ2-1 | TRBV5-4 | ASSFPSGEQF